These 24 T cell receptor beta chains were sequenced from one sample in a study of spatial heterogeneity in lung cancer. TCRdb reprocessed the 5' RACE reads with MiXCR, giving one entry per CDR3 protein. The sample consists of tens of thousands of distinct CDR3 sequences, around 5.2% of them appearing once. Time point: sample taken at primary tumor resection. The study sequenced unsorted whole RNA from tumor, nontumor lung or frozen PBMC. The sample in question was PBMCs, obtained at surgery. These TCRs come from a female donor with early-stage non-small cell lung cancer.

This clonotype was recorded at least ten times. V and J are TRBV7-2 and TRBJ1-3; D uncertain. CDR3 length: 16 amino acids. V was pared by 5 bases and J by 0 bases, with 14 bases between. Per germline, CDR1 SGHTA and CDR2 FQGNSA. The CDR3 loop is CASSPSMLRSGNTIYF. DNA of the CDR3: TGTGCCAGCAGCCCCTCAATGCTTCGCTCTGGAAACACCATATATTTT.

There are many counts of this clonotype. This chain joins TRBV2 and TRBJ2-2; 8 nucleotides line up with TRBD1. The germline V gene has CDR1 SNHLY and CDR2 FYNNEI. The V segment lost 8 bases and the J segment 1 base; nucleotides outside the gene matches: 9. The CDR3 runs 16 residues. CDR3 amino acids: CASFVDRGENTGELFF. The CDR3, as DNA: TGTGCCAGCTTTGTAGACAGGGGCGAGAACACCGGGGAGCTGTTTTTT.

This clonotype was found many times. The J gene is TRBJ1-1, the V gene TRBV5-1, with unresolved D. V lost 1 base to trimming and J lost 0 bases, with 13 bases between them. The CDR3 has 16 residues. The germline V gene encodes CDR1 SGHRS and CDR2 YFSETQ. CDR3 nucleotides: TGCGCCAGCAGCTTGTATCCCCCGGGCTTGAACACTGAAGCTTTCTTT. It codes for CASSLYPPGLNTEAFF.

The table lists this clonotype with a few counts. This sequence joins TRBV5-1 and TRBJ2-5, with 8 bases aligning to TRBD2. The V gene's germline CDR1 is SGHRS and CDR2 YFSETQ. Unmatched junction bases numbered 6, after V lost 1 base and J lost 4 bases. CDR3 length: 15 residues. The CDR3 nucleotides are TGCGCCAGCAGCTTGACCAGCGGGGGTCGAGAGACCCAGTACTTC. Translation gives CASSLTSGGRETQYF.

This clonotype was seen ten or more times. CDR3 residues: CSVYGFGTGELFF. CDR3 nucleotides: TGCAGCGTGTACGGATTTGGTACCGGGGAGCTGTTTTTT. V gene TRBV29-1 combines with J gene TRBJ2-2; no definite D call. CDR1 is SQVTM and CDR2 is ANQGSEA in the germline V gene. The CDR3 sequence is 13 residues long. The V end was cut by 6 bases, the J end by 5 bases, with 13 bases between.

There are many counts of this clonotype. This chain joins TRBV11-3 and TRBJ2-3; D is unclear. CDR3 length equals 15 residues. CDR1 SGHNT and CDR2 YENEEA come from the germline V gene. Trimming took off 0 bases at V and 1 base at J, with 8 bases between the two ends. The DNA of the CDR3 is TGTGCCAGCAGCTTAGACGGCCGTGGCACAGATACGCAGTATTTT. Amino acids: CASSLDGRGTDTQYF.

Points on this clonotype: A much more abundant neighbour one base away suggests this may be a read error. The chain uses TRBV6-2 or TRBV6-3 and TRBJ2-7; D not resolved. The CDR3 runs to 14 residues. CDR1 is MNHEY, CDR2 SVGEGT, per germline. The DNA for the CDR3 is TGTGCCAGCAGATACTCTTCTCCCTCCTACGAGCAGTACTTC. Protein: CASRYSSPSYEQYF.

The rearrangement uses TRBV27 and TRBJ2-5; D may be TRBD2 (6 bases). Trimming removed 6 bases from V and 5 bases from J, with 13 bases in between. Germline V CDR1 and CDR2: MNHEY, SMNVEV (reference sequence). CDR3 length equals 13 residues. The CDR3 nucleotides read TGTGCCAGCAGACACGGGAGTAGGGAGACCCAGTACTTC. This encodes CASRHGSRETQYF.

This clonotype showed up many times. The rearrangement joins TRBV9 to TRBJ2-2; TRBD2 might be the D (7 bases). The CDR3 has 15 residues. Trimming took 1 base from V and 3 from J, leaving 10 bases between them. Germline CDR1 SGDLS, CDR2 YYNGEE. The CDR3 protein is CASSVIGGHTGELFF. In DNA form, the CDR3 reads TGTGCCAGCAGCGTAATCGGGGGGCACACCGGGGAGCTGTTTTTT.

This clonotype occurred a few times. This sequence joins TRBV24-1 and TRBJ1-3; TRBD1 matches at 7 bases. Germline V gene data show CDR1 as KGHDR and CDR2 as SFDVKD. The CDR3 extends over 16 amino acids. J was trimmed by 4 bases and V by 3 bases; bases with no gene match: 8. The CDR3 sequence is CATSDPQGRDGNTIYF. Written as DNA, the CDR3 is TGTGCCACCAGTGATCCACAGGGGAGGGACGGAAACACCATATATTTT.

There are many counts of this clonotype. The rearrangement joins TRBV28 to TRBJ1-5; D not resolved. The CDR3 consists of 12 residues. V gave up 5 bases and J gave up 3 bases, with 5 bases separating them. Germline V CDR1 and CDR2: MDHEN, SYDVKM. In DNA form, the CDR3 reads TGTGCCAGCAGTACCTACAATCAGCCCCAGCATTTT. As protein: CASSTYNQPQHF.

This clonotype showed up many times. J is TRBJ1-4 and V is TRBV6-1, with D tentatively TRBD1 (5 bases). V was shortened by 6 bases and J by 12 bases, with 17 bases between the two germline ends. Germline loops: CDR1 MNHNS, CDR2 SASEGT. The CDR3 covers 13 residues. This chain's CDR3 is CASSERDLRELFF. The DNA of the CDR3 is TGTGCCAGCAGCGAAAGGGACTTGCGGGAACTGTTTTTT.

This clonotype was observed at least ten times. The chain uses TRBV18 and TRBJ2-7; TRBD2 is a possible D gene (6 bases). The germline V gene encodes CDR1 KGHSH and CDR2 LQKENI. The CDR3 covers 16 residues. Trimming shortened V by 1 base and J by 5 bases, and 18 bases separated the two germline ends. CDR3 protein: CASSPRVRGIAHEQYF. The CDR3 nucleotides are TGTGCCAGCTCACCACGTGTCCGGGGGATAGCCCACGAGCAGTACTTC.

This clonotype was recorded many times. This rearrangement joins TRBV29-1 to TRBJ2-1, with 11 positions matching TRBD2. Germline CDR1 is SQVTM and CDR2 is ANQGSEA. Trimming removed 4 bases from V and 7 bases from J; junction bases left unmatched: 0. The CDR3 has 12 amino acids. The CDR3 region is CSVVAGGNEQFF. The CDR3, as DNA: TGCAGCGTTGTAGCGGGAGGGAATGAGCAGTTCTTC.

This clonotype was recorded at least ten times. The genes are TRBV10-2 and TRBJ2-5; no firm D call. The V end was cut by 2 bases, the J end by 5 bases, with 9 bases between. The CDR3 consists of 13 residues. Germline V lookup: CDR1 WSHSY, CDR2 SAAADI. CDR3 in DNA: TGCGCCAGCAGTGAGGGTGTGTTGGAGACCCAGTACTTC. Translation: CASSEGVLETQYF.

This clonotype was recorded many times. The rearrangement links TRBV15 to TRBJ2-3; 7 nucleotides agree with TRBD2. The CDR3 runs to 15 residues. V dropped 1 base and J dropped 2; count of bases not matched to a gene: 3. The germline CDR1 and CDR2 sequences are LNHNV and YYDKDF (reference sequence). For the CDR3, the DNA is TGTGCCACCAGCAGAGGACTAGCTGCCACAGATACGCAGTATTTT. Amino acid sequence: CATSRGLAATDTQYF. The full variable domain, in which reference TRBV15 and TRBJ2-3 provide the parts outside the CDR3, is DAMVIQNPRYQVTQFGKPVTLSCSQTLNHNVMYWYQQKSSQAPKLLFHYYDKDFNNEADTPDNFQSRRPNTSFCFLDIRSPGLGDTAMYLCATSRGLAATDTQYFGPGTRLTVL.

This clonotype showed up many times. CDR3 protein: CSVERQGTEAFF. Here the CDR3 DNA reads TGCAGCGTTGAAAGACAGGGAACTGAAGCTTTCTTT. The chain couples TRBV29-1 to TRBJ1-1; 7 bases fit TRBD1. This CDR3 contains 12 residues. J was trimmed by 5 bases and V by 2 bases; bases with no gene match: 2. Germline CDR1 reads SQVTM; CDR2 reads ANQGSEA.

This clonotype was detected only a few times. V is TRBV3-1 and J is TRBJ2-3; D possibly matches TRBD1 or TRBD2 (5 bases each). V was pared by 4 bases and J by 2 bases, with 13 bases between. Germline V gene sequence: CDR1 LGHDT, CDR2 YNNKEL (reference sequence). CDR3 length: 15 amino acids. CDR3: CASSLLRGHTDTQYF. CDR3 nucleotides: TGTGCCAGCAGCCTCTTGAGGGGCCACACAGATACGCAGTATTTT.

This chain connects TRBV10-3 to TRBJ1-4; no definite D call. V gave up 4 bases and J gave up 6 bases, with 9 bases separating them. Germline CDR1 reads ENHRY; CDR2 reads SYGVKD. The CDR3 covers 13 residues. CDR3 amino acids: CAISAGFDEKLFF. The CDR3 region has the DNA TGTGCCATCAGTGCTGGGTTCGATGAAAAACTGTTTTTT.

This clonotype appeared many times. V and J are TRBV5-1 and TRBJ2-5, with a possible D match to TRBD1 (7 bases). This CDR3 region has 15 residues. V dropped 1 base and J dropped 2 bases, with 12 bases sitting between them. Germline V lookup: CDR1 SGHRS, CDR2 YFSETQ. CDR3 in amino acids: CASSLQGGPQETQYF. The CDR3 DNA reads as TGCGCCAGCAGCTTGCAGGGGGGTCCTCAAGAGACCCAGTACTTC.

Regarding this clonotype: Possible read error: a much larger clone is one base away. The J gene is TRBJ1-1, the V gene TRBV5-6; tentative D call: TRBD1 (6 bases). Germline assignment: CDR1 SGHDT and CDR2 YYEEEE. This CDR3 comprises 15 residues. CDR3 DNA: TGTGCCAGCAGCTTGGAGGGGGTTCTGAACACTGTAGCTTTCTTT. As protein: CASSLEGVLNTVAFF.

This clonotype was recorded at least ten times. The V and J genes are TRBV29-1 and TRBJ1-1; D is perhaps TRBD1 (5 bases). The CDR3 totals 13 residues. V was shortened by 7 bases and J by 7 bases, with 19 bases between the two germline ends. Germline V gives CDR1 SQVTM, CDR2 ANQGSEA. CDR3 in DNA: TGCAGCGCCCCAGACACCTTTGGGGGTGAAGCTTTCTTT. Protein product: CSAPDTFGGEAFF.

The chain couples TRBV5-6 to TRBJ2-5; tentative D call: TRBD2 (6 bases). With 1 base removed from V and 5 bases from J, the gap between germline ends came to 12 bases. The length of the CDR3 is 14 residues. Germline assignment: CDR1 SGHDT and CDR2 YYEEEE. The CDR3 DNA follows: TGTGCCAGCAGCTTGCGGGGGTTAGGGGAGACCCAGTACTTC. Protein: CASSLRGLGETQYF.

This clonotype was recorded a few times. This chain links TRBV20-1 with TRBJ2-1; 12 bases fit TRBD2. V dropped 6 bases and J dropped 8; count of bases not matched to a gene: 8. CDR1 is DFQATT and CDR2 is SNEGSKA in the germline V gene (reference sequence). CDR3 length: 14 amino acids. CDR3 sequence reads: CSALTSGRLDEQFF. CDR3 DNA: TGCAGTGCACTAACTAGCGGGAGGCTTGATGAGCAGTTCTTC.